The source of this T cell receptor beta chain is a study of metastatic and nonmetastatic thyroid tumors. This clone has just a few counts. Germline CDR1 reads MNHEY; CDR2 reads SVGEGT. V shed 0 bases and J shed 16 bases, with 19 bases lying between them. There are 15 residues in the CDR3. Until they underwent thyroid surgery, no patient had received any treatment. With MiXCR, TCRdb called clones anew from the PCR reads. This table has tens of thousands of clones, around 21% appearing once. This TCR came from a female donor with papillary thyroid cancer or a benign thyroid nodule (not recorded which). Some clones in this sample may be carry-over from other donors' samples. The rearrangement links TRBV6-2 or TRBV6-3 to TRBJ1-6, with unresolved D. Sequenced material: blood. In DNA, the CDR3 is TGTGCCAGCAGTTACTCAGGCAACGGGAATTCACAACTCCACTTT. It is translated as CASSYSGNGNSQLHF.